This is a list of T cell receptor beta chains from one sample in a study of CD8+ T cells in alopecia areata. Data came from immunoSEQ multiplex PCR; TCRdb stores just in-frame clones and leaves some out. The sample has some 210,000 clones, over 60% seen once. The specimen comprised CD4+ T cells sorted from blood, sampled at approximately week 42, from a patient treated with tofacitinib. Source of these receptors: a human donor with alopecia areata. Each CDR3 is given with its conserved first and last residue. D genes are given only for firm matches. Size tells how often a clone was seen (once, few, many) or the class of an expanded clone, and some rows leave it out.

abundance | d_gene | j_gene | v_gene | CDR3aa | CDR3nt
- | - | TRBJ2-6 | TRBV11-2 | CASSRRRAGANVLTF | TGTGCCAGCAGCCGGAGGAGGGCTGGGGCCAACGTCCTGACTTTC
- | TRBD1 | TRBJ1-4 | TRBV2 | CASRGDRVSTNEKLFF | TGTGCCAGCAGGGGAGACAGGGTATCAACTAATGAAAAACTGTTTTTT
once | - | TRBJ1-1 | TRBV29-1 | CSVIPTGDREAFF | TGCAGCGTTATCCCAACGGGGGACCGAGAAGCTTTCTTT
- | - | TRBJ2-1 | TRBV29-1 | CSGDESSYNEQFF | TGCAGTGGGGACGAGAGCTCCTACAATGAGCAGTTCTTC
few | - | TRBJ1-5 | TRBV7-2 | CASSTGQGNAQPQHF | TGTGCCAGCAGCACAGGGCAGGGTAACGCTCAGCCCCAGCATTTT
few | TRBD2 | TRBJ2-1 | TRBV14 | CASSQVAGGLNQIQFF | TGTGCCAGCAGCCAAGTAGCGGGGGGTCTAAATCAGATACAGTTCTTC
- | TRBD1 | TRBJ2-7 | TRBV29-1 | CSVLGGQGARSSYEQYF | TGCAGCGTCCTAGGGGGACAGGGGGCCCGGAGCTCCTACGAGCAGTACTTC
- | TRBD1 | TRBJ2-1 | TRBV29-1 | CSVPRWTGASGQFF | TGCAGCGTCCCTCGCTGGACAGGTGCCTCGGGGCAGTTCTTC
- | TRBD1 | TRBJ1-2 | TRBV9 | CASSPGQGNYYGYTF | TGTGCCAGCAGCCCGGGACAGGGAAATTACTATGGCTACACCTTC
- | - | TRBJ1-2 | TRBV18 | CASSTGPSLRGYTF | TGTGCCAGCTCAACGGGGCCATCCCTTAGGGGATACACCTTC